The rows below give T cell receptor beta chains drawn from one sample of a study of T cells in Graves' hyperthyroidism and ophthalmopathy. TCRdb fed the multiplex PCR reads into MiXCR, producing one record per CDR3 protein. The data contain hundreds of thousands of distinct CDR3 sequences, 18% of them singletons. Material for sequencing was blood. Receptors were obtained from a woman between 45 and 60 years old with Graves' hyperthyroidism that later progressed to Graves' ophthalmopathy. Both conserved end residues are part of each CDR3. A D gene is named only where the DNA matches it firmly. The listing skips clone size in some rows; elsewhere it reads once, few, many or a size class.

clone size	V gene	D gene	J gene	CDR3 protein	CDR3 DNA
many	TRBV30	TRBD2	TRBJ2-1	CAWSVLAPNEQFF	TGTGCCTGGAGCGTACTAGCGCCCAATGAGCAGTTCTTC
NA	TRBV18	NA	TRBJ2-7	CASSPPVPPYEQYF	TGTGCCAGCTCACCACCGGTACCGCCGTACGAGCAGTACTTC
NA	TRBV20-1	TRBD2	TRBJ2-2	CSARDPAGGSGELFF	TGCAGTGCTAGAGATCCCGCGGGGGGTTCCGGGGAGCTGTTTTTT
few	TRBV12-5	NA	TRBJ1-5	CASGNSEGQPQHF	TGTGCTAGTGGCAACTCTGAGGGCCAGCCCCAGCATTTT
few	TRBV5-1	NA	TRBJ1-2	CASSLGQTPYGYTF	TGCGCCAGCAGCCTTGGCCAGACTCCCTATGGCTACACCTTC
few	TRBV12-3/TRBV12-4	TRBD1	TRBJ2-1	CASAGTVNEQFF	TGTGCCAGCGCCGGGACAGTCAATGAGCAGTTCTTC
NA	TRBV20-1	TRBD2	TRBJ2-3	CSASASGGYWADTQYF	TGCAGTGCTAGTGCTAGCGGGGGTTACTGGGCAGATACGCAGTATTTT
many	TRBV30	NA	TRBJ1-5	CAWTRGLDQPQHF	TGTGCCTGGACCAGGGGATTAGATCAGCCCCAGCATTTT
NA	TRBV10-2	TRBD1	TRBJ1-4	CASGEQGVEKLFF	TGCGCCAGCGGAGAGCAGGGGGTTGAAAAACTGTTTTTT
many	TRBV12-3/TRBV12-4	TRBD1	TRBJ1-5	CASSFHGTGGLGNQPQHF	TGTGCCAGCAGTTTCCACGGGACAGGGGGTTTAGGAAATCAGCCCCAGCATTTT
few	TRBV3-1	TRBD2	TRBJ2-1	CASGLAGGPVYEQFF	TGTGCCAGCGGACTAGCGGGGGGGCCGGTGTATGAGCAGTTCTTC
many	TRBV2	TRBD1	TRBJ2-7	CASGAGTGVHEQYF	TGTGCCAGCGGAGCCGGGACAGGGGTCCACGAGCAGTACTTC
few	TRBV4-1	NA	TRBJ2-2	CASSQEPTTGELFF	TGCGCCAGCAGCCAAGAACCCACCACCGGGGAGCTGTTTTTT
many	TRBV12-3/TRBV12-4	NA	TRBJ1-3	CASSLRAPSSGNTIYF	TGTGCCAGCAGTTTACGGGCACCCAGCTCTGGAAACACCATATATTTT
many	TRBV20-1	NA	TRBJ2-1	CSARDLERTYNEQFF	TGCAGTGCTAGAGACCTAGAGAGGACCTACAATGAGCAGTTCTTC
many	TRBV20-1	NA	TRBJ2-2	CSVRNTGELFF	TGCAGTGTTCGAAACACCGGGGAGCTGTTTTTT
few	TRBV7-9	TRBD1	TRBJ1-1	CASSARGQLNTEAFF	TGTGCCAGCAGCGCGCGGGGACAGCTGAACACTGAAGCTTTCTTT
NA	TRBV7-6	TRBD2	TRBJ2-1	CASSLVSSGGLYNEQFF	TGTGCCAGCAGCTTAGTTTCTAGCGGGGGACTATACAATGAGCAGTTCTTC
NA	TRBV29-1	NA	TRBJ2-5	CSVARGRVETQYF	TGCAGCGTCGCCCGGGGGCGCGTAGAGACCCAGTACTTC
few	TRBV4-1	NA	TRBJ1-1	CASSQDPRGRNTEAFF	TGCGCCAGCAGCCAAGATCCACGGGGCAGGAACACTGAAGCTTTCTTT
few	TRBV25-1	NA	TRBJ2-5	CASSESEGPETQYF	TGTGCCAGCAGTGAATCCGAGGGGCCAGAGACCCAGTACTTC
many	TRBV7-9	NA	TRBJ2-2	CASSLVSTGELFF	TGTGCCAGCAGCTTAGTGTCCACCGGGGAGCTGTTTTTT
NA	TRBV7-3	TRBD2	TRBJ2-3	CASSLEGLAGGRTDTQYF	TGTGCCAGCAGCTTAGAGGGCCTAGCGGGGGGGCGGACAGATACGCAGTATTTT
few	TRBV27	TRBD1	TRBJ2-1	CASSVGTGFNEQFF	TGTGCCAGCAGTGTCGGGACAGGGTTTAATGAGCAGTTCTTC
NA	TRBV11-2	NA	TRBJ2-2	CASSLLGGSGTGELFF	TGTGCCAGCAGCTTATTGGGGGGCTCGGGCACCGGGGAGCTGTTTTTT
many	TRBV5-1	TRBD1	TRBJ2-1	CASSLGQGAGLHEQFF	TGCGCCAGCAGCTTGGGACAGGGGGCAGGTCTCCATGAGCAGTTCTTC
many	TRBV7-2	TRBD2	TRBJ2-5	CASSLDLAGGQETQYF	TGTGCCAGCAGCTTAGATCTAGCGGGGGGGCAAGAGACCCAGTACTTC
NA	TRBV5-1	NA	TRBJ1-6	CASRSGSNPNSPLHF	TGCGCCAGCAGATCCGGGTCAAACCCTAATTCACCCCTCCACTTT
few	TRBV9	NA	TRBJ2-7	CASSVAGFEGGEQYF	TGTGCCAGCAGCGTAGCAGGGTTTGAGGGAGGCGAGCAGTACTTC
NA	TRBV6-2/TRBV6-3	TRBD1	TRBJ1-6	CASRRARDRGNSPLHF	TGTGCCAGCAGAAGAGCTAGGGACAGGGGTAATTCACCCCTCCACTTT
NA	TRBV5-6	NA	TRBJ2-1	CASSSPGSSYNEQFF	TGTGCCAGCAGCTCCCCGGGGAGTTCCTACAATGAGCAGTTCTTC
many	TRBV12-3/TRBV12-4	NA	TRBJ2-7	CASSLGSGYKGVEQYF	TGTGCCAGCAGCCTTGGATCGGGTTACAAGGGAGTCGAGCAGTACTTC
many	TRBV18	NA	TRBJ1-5	CASSAWTDASNQPQHF	TGTGCCAGCTCAGCCTGGACAGACGCTAGCAATCAGCCCCAGCATTTT
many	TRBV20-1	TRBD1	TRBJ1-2	CSALTGGGYGYTF	TGCAGTGCCCTGACAGGGGGCGGCTATGGCTACACCTTC
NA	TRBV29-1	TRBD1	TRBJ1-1	CSVQGAWAFF	TGCAGCGTACAGGGGGCTTGGGCTTTCTTT
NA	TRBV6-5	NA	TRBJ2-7	CASSYSKWAYEQYF	TGTGCCAGCAGTTACTCGAAATGGGCCTACGAGCAGTACTTC
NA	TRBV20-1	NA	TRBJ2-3	CSAFGHLLKAGGTDTQYF	TGCAGTGCTTTCGGACATCTCCTTAAGGCTGGAGGGACAGATACGCAGTATTTT
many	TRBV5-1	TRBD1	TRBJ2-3	CASSRKQGAGTDTQYF	TGCGCCAGCAGCCGGAAACAGGGGGCAGGCACAGATACGCAGTATTTT
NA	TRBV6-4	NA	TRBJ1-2	CASSDSGRSGGYTF	TGTGCCAGCAGTGACTCAGGCCGTTCCGGCGGCTACACCTTC
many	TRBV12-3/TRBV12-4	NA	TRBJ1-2	CASSKNSPAYGYTF	TGTGCCAGCAGCAAAAATTCCCCTGCCTATGGCTACACCTTC
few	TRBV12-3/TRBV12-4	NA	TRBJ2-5	CASSLNRGPMSGETQYF	TGTGCCAGCAGTTTAAACCGGGGCCCCATGAGCGGAGAGACCCAGTACTTC
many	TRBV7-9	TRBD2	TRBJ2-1	CASSFLAGYSYNEQFF	TGTGCCAGCAGCTTCCTAGCGGGGTATTCCTACAATGAGCAGTTCTTC
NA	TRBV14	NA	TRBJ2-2	CASSQYNLGELFF	TGTGCCAGCAGCCAATATAACCTCGGGGAGCTGTTTTTT
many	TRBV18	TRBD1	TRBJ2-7	CASSLGQGKRVFYEQYF	TGTGCCAGCTCACTTGGACAGGGCAAACGTGTGTTCTACGAGCAGTACTTC